A single sample is the source of the 12 T cell receptor beta chains below, sequenced in a study of CD8+ T cells in alopecia areata. Noted treatment: oral pan-JAK inhibitor, 5-10 mg twice daily. cDNA prepared by RNA extraction and subsequent reverse transcription served as the template for sequencing. Measured with immunoSEQ multiplex PCR; TCRdb has only the in-frame clones, and not every one. The sample lists 210,000 or so clones; 66% were seen once. This specimen was CD4+ T cells sorted from blood, taken at approximately week 42, from a patient treated with tofacitinib. The receptors were sampled from a human donor with alopecia areata.

The rearrangement uses TRBV29-1 and TRBJ2-3; D ambiguous. Germline loops: CDR1 SQVTM, CDR2 ANQGSEA. The CDR3 totals 13 residues. The V gene lost 7 bases and the J gene lost 2 bases, with 13 bases spanning the gap. The CDR3 here is CSAQFTTTDTQYF. CDR3 in DNA: TGCAGCGCCCAATTCACCACCACAGATACGCAGTATTTT.

The chain employs TRBV29-1 and TRBJ2-7, with D possibly matching TRBD2 (6 bases). The CDR3 has 14 residues. With 4 bases removed from V and 5 bases from J, the gap between germline ends came to 18 bases. Germline V gene lookup returns CDR1 SQVTM and CDR2 ANQGSEA. CDR3 loop: CSVGYSSLADEQYF. The CDR3 nucleotides read TGCAGCGTTGGATACAGTTCACTAGCTGACGAGCAGTACTTC.

V is TRBV19 and J is TRBJ1-5, with TRBD1 matching over 8 bases. CDR3 size: 15 residues. With 4 bases clipped from V and 6 bases from J, the junction kept 8 bases outside the gene matches. The V gene's germline CDR1 is LNHDA and CDR2 SQIVND (reference sequence). Here the CDR3 DNA reads TGTGCCAGTAGTACAACTCAGGGGGCAGGTCAGCCCCAGCATTTT. As protein: CASSTTQGAGQPQHF.

V is TRBV2 and J is TRBJ2-1; TRBD2 aligns across 11 bases. The trim removed 7 bases at V and 4 bases at J, leaving 9 bases unmatched. CDR1 is SNHLY, CDR2 FYNNEI, per germline. This CDR3 is built from 16 residues. The CDR3 is CASTDRLAGLYNEQFF. The CDR3 DNA is TGTGCCAGCACAGACAGACTAGCGGGGCTATACAATGAGCAGTTCTTC.

The chain links TRBV6-5 to TRBJ2-7; TRBD2 might be the D (6 bases). Trimming took off 6 bases at V and 3 bases at J, with 18 bases between the two ends. Germline loops: CDR1 MNHEY, CDR2 SVGAGI. This CDR3 is built from 15 residues. The CDR3 sequence: CASRFRGNKHYEQYF. The DNA for the CDR3 is TGTGCCAGCAGGTTCCGCGGGAATAAACACTACGAGCAGTACTTC.

The count of this clone is one. Additional DNA sequences in this sample encode the identical CDR3. V gene TRBV4-3 combines with J gene TRBJ2-2, with no clear D. The CDR3 has 14 amino acids. CDR1 is LGHNA and CDR2 is YSLEER in the germline V gene. V was pared by 0 bases and J by 5 bases, with 7 bases between. The CDR3, as DNA: TGCGCCAGCAGCCAAGAAGGACGGACCGGGGAGCTGTTTTTT. Protein: CASSQEGRTGELFF.

The chain links TRBV7-2 to TRBJ1-6; TRBD1 matches at 7 bases. This CDR3 spans 15 amino acids. V shed 5 bases, J shed 9 bases, and the junction held 10 bases outside the gene matches. Germline V gives CDR1 SGHTA, CDR2 FQGNSA. The CDR3 DNA is TGTGCCAGCAGCCTCACACAGGGGTTGGGTTCACCCCTCCACTTT. Its protein product is CASSLTQGLGSPLHF. Using reference TRBV7-2 and TRBJ1-6 for the parts outside the CDR3, the full variable domain is GAGVSQSPSNKVTEKGKDVELRCDPISGHTALYWYRQSLGQGLEFLIYFQGNSAPDKSGLPSDRFSAERTGGSVSTLTIQRTQQEDSAVYLCASSLTQGLGSPLHFGNGTRLTVT.

J is TRBJ2-7 and V is TRBV5-1; TRBD1 might be the D (6 bases). This CDR3 is 15 amino acids long. With 4 bases removed from V and 0 bases from J, the gap between germline ends came to 14 bases. Germline V lookup: CDR1 SGHRS, CDR2 YFSETQ. CDR3 residues: CASSPGQKLSYEQYF. The CDR3 bases are TGCGCCAGCAGCCCCGGACAGAAGCTCTCCTACGAGCAGTACTTC.

The rearrangement uses TRBV5-4 and TRBJ1-2; weak D call: TRBD1 (5 bases). This CDR3 spans 17 amino acids. Germline V gives CDR1 SGHNT, CDR2 YYREEE (reference sequence). The germline V and J ends were trimmed by 0 bases and 2 bases, with 17 bases remaining between them. The CDR3 DNA reads TGTGCCAGCAGCTTGGGGGGGATTGGAGGGTCGAACTATGGCTACACCTTC. Translation gives CASSLGGIGGSNYGYTF.

The chain carries TRBV11-2 and TRBJ2-5; 11 bases fit TRBD2. The germline V gene encodes CDR1 SGHAT and CDR2 FQNNGV. CDR3 length equals 16 residues. After removal of 5 bases from V and 5 bases from J, the junction contained 10 bases not matched to a gene. The CDR3 bases are TGTGCCAGCAGCCCGTATAGCGGGGGGGCCGGGGAGACCCAGTACTTC. Protein: CASSPYSGGAGETQYF.

The rearrangement uses TRBV11-2 and TRBJ2-7; D call uncertain. The CDR3 is 13 amino acids. Trimming left V 1 base short and J 2 bases short, with 6 bases between. CDR1 SGHAT and CDR2 FQNNGV come from the germline V gene. Written as DNA, the CDR3 is TGTGCCAGCAGCTTAGTCCCAACCTACGAGCAGTACTTC. Translation gives CASSLVPTYEQYF.

The chain carries TRBV5-6 and TRBJ2-5, with D perhaps matching TRBD2 (6 bases). This CDR3 comprises 14 residues. CDR1 and CDR2 from the germline V gene are SGHDT and YYEEEE. Deletions cut 2 bases from V and 2 bases from J, with 10 bases between. CDR3 sequence reads: CASSFVTRQETQYF. CDR3 nucleotides: TGTGCCAGCAGCTTTGTGACTAGACAAGAGACCCAGTACTTC.